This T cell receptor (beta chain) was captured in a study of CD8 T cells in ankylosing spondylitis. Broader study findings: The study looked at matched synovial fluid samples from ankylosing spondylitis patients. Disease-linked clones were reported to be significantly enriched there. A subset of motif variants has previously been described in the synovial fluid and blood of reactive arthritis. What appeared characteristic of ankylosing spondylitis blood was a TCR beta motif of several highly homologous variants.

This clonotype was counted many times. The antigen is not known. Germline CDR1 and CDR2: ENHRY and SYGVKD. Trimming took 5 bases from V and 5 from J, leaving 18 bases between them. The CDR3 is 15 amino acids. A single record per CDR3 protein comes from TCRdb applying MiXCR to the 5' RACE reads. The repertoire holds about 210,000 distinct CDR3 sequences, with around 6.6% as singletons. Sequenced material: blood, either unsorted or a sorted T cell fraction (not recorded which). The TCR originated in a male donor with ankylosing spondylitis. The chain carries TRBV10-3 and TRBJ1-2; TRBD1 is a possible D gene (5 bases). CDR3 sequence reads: CAISPSTGTPYGYTF. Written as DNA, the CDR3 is TGTGCCATCAGTCCCTCTACAGGAACACCGTATGGCTACACCTTC.